This T cell receptor beta chain was retrieved from a study of CD8+ T cells in alopecia areata. In the study overall: Patients in the treated group were given tofacitinib by mouth, 5 to 10 mg twice a day.

Treatment here: oral pan-JAK inhibitor, 5-10 mg twice daily. CDR3 length: 13 amino acids. V lost 6 bases and J lost 5, with 14 bases in between. Germline V gene sequence: CDR1 SGHRS, CDR2 YFSETQ. Points on this clone: Its antigen is unidentified.

Broader study findings: Persistence in scalp and blood during tofacitinib was observed for many expanded lesional clones. Tofacitinib significantly decreased scalp clonality and expanded CD8+ clones among top 100.

Sequencing used cDNA as its template, made by extracting RNA and reverse transcribing it. Assay used: immunoSEQ multiplex PCR; TCRdb lists only in-frame clones, some missing. Found here are around 270,000 clones, 58% of them singletons; the top ten hold approximately 1.8%. Sequencing was performed on CD4+ T cells sorted from blood, taken at week 24, from a patient treated with tofacitinib. V usage is TRBV5-1 and J usage is TRBJ2-5; D possibly matches TRBD1 or TRBD2 (7 bases each). This clonotype originated in a human donor with alopecia areata. DNA of the CDR3: TGCGCCAGCAACGACAGGGAGGGCGAGACCCAGTACTTC. This sequence encodes CASNDREGETQYF.